This T cell receptor beta chain was retrieved from a study of early T cells in non-severe SARS-CoV-2 infection. Overall study: The study sequenced bulk RNA from unsorted whole blood, with chains unpaired.

In its sample, this clonotype was seen a few times. Germline values: CDR1 DFQATT, CDR2 SNEGSKA (reference sequence). This CDR3 comprises 13 residues. Trimming stripped 3 bases from V and 5 bases from J, with 14 bases between. TCRdb used MiXCR to reprocess the 5' RACE reads, holding one entry per CDR3 protein. The profile shows some 30,000 distinct CDR3 sequences, roughly 5.8% of them singletons. V gene TRBV20-1 combines with J gene TRBJ2-7; D might be TRBD2 (5 bases). Sequences were obtained from whole blood. The TCR originated in an adult who was a healthcare worker with PCR-confirmed SARS-CoV-2 infection or an uninfected control (not recorded which). This CDR3 is CSARGGSLNEQYF. For the CDR3, the DNA is TGCAGTGCTAGGGGTGGGAGCCTCAACGAGCAGTACTTC.